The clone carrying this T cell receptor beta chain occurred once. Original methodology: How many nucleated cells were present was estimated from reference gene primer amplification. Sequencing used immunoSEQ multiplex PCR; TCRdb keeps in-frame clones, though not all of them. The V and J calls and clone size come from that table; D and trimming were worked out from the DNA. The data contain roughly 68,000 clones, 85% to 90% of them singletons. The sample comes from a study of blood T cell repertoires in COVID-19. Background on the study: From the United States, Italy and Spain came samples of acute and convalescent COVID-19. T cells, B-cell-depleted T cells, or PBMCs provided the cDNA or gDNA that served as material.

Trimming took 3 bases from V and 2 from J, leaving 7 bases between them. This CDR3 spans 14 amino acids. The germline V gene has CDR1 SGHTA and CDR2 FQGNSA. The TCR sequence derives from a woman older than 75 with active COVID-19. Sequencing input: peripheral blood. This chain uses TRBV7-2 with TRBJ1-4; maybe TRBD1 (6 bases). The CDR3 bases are TGTGCCAGCAGCTTCAGGGGCACTAATGAAAAACTGTTTTTT. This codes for CASSFRGTNEKLFF.